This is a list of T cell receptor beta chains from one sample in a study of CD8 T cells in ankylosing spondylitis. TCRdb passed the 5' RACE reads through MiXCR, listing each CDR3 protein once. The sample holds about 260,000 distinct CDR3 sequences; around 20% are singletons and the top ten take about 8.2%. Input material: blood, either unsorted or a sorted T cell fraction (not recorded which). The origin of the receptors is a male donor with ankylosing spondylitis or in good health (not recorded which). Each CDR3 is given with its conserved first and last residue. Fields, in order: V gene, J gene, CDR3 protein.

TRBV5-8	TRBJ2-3	CARRPMPTDTQYF
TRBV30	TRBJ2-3	CAWSIGQNTDTQYF
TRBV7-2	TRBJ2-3	CASSFDPRNTQYF
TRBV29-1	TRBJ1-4	CSVNTDNEKLFF
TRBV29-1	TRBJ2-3	CSVTETSGSKRDTQYF
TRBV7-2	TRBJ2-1	CASSSKTSGYNEQFF
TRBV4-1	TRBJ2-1	CASSPVAGPYNEQFF
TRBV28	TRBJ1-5	CASYSDGAQHF
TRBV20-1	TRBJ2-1	CSARDTRRGDDEQFF
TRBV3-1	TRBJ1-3	CASSSLYQDSGNTIYF
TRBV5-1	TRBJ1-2	CASSLPENSYGYTF
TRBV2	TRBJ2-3	CASSKDRSTDTQYF
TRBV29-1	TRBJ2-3	CSVGTVASTDTQYF
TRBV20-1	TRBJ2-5	CSARGRVLETQYF
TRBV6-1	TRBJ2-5	CAISAGQGKETQYF
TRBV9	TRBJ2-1	CASSVGTGFSNEQFF
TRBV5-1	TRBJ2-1	CASSPGGAGYNEQFF
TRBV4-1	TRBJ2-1	CASSPVLAGPAEQFF
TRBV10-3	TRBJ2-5	CAIKLRGSEETQYF
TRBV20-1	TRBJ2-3	CSAKSPATQYF
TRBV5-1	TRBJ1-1	CASSLEATPSEAFF
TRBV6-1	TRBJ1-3	CASSGAGTGSRGNTIYF
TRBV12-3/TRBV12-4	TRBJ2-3	CASSGTGTSGGAVLATQYF
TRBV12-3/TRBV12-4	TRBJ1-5	CASSLKGTSNQPQHF
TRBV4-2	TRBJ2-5	CASSQDGTSGTQETQYF
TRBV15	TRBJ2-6	CATSTDRAPNRANVLTF
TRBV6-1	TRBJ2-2	CASSVLRTGELFF
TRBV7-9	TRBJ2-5	CASSLAGTGLVETQYF
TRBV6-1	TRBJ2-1	CASSPPTGSSYNEQFF
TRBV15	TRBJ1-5	CATSRGGRDDQPQHF
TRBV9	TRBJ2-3	CASSVGLTADTQYF
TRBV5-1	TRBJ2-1	CASSLDGGMNEQFF
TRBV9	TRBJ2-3	CASSVGEGSQYF
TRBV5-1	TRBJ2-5	CASNTLWSGGMETQYF
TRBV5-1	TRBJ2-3	CASSNLGRQYF
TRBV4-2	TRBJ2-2	CASSQDTGMNTGELFF
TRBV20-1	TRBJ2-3	CSARDIAGVTDTQYF
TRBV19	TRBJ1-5	CASGQANQPQHF
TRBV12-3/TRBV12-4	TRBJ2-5	CASGNRAQETQYF
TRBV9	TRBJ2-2	CASSVEAGGATGELFF
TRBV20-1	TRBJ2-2	CSAEGLAGVEGGELFF
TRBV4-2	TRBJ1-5	CASSPTGANNQPQHF
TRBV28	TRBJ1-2	CASSSSGDYGYTF
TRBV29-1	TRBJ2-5	CSVYRDRGEETQYF
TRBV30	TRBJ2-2	CAWSVSGAGGELFF
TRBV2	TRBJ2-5	CASMGQQLQETQYF
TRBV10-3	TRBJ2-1	CAISGTLAAPNEQFF
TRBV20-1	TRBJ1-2	CSAPTPNYGYTF
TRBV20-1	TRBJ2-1	CSAYLARDYNEQFF
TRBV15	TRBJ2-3	CATSRGPSYSTDTQYF
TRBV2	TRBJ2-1	CASSEAASLTPEQFF
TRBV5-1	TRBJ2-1	CASSSTGDEQFF
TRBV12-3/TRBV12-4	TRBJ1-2	CASSRQTGGRGYTF
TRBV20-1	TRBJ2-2	CSASTGGANTGELFF
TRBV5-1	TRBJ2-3	CASSFSDTDTQYF
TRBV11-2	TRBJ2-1	CASSSGLAGVKGSYNEQFF
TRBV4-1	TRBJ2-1	CASSQARSSYNEQFF